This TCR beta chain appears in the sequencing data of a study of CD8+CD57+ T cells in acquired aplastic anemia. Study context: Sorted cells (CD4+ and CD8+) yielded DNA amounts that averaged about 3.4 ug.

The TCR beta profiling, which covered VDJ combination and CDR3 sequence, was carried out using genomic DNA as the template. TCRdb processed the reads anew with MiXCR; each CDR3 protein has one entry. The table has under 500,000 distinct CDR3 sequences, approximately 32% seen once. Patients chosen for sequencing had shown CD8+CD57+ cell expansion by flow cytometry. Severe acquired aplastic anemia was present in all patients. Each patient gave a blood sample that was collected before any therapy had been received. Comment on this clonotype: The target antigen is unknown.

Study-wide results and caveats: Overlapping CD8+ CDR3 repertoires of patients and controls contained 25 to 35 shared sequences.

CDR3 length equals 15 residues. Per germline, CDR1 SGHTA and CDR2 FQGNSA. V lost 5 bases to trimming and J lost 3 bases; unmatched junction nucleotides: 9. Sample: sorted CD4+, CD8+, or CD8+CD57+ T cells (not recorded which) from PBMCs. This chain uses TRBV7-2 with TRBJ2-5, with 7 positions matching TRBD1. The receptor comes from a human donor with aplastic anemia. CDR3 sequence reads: CASSARDRLKETQYF. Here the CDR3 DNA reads TGTGCCAGCAGCGCTCGGGACAGACTAAAAGAGACCCAGTACTTC.